The text below deals with one T cell receptor (beta chain). Germline is not matched at one junction end, which may reflect a read error. Clones were read by immunoSEQ multiplex PCR, and TCRdb kept only the in-frame ones, dropping some. The sample lists some 120,000 clones, approximately 85% seen once, with roughly 5.9% in the top ten. As for time point: blood 2 weeks post-SBRT. Treatment: 15 Gy SBRT to primary tumor, nephrectomy 4 weeks later. Serial blood draws occurred at baseline and 2 and 4 weeks post-SBRT. The tumor was a clear cell renal cell carcinoma. The sample comes from a study of radiation and T cells in renal cell carcinoma. Per germline, CDR1 SQVTM and CDR2 ANQGSEA. The CDR3 loop spans 12 amino acids.

The TCR was taken from a man between 50 and 59 years old with renal cell carcinoma. The material sequenced was blood, taken from a patient whose treatment included radiotherapy and nephrectomy. The chain carries TRBV29-1 and TRBJ1-2; 9 bases fit TRBD1. The CDR3 protein is CSVGQGDYGYTF. In DNA, the CDR3 is TGCAGCGTGGGACAGGGCGACTACGGCTACACCTTC.